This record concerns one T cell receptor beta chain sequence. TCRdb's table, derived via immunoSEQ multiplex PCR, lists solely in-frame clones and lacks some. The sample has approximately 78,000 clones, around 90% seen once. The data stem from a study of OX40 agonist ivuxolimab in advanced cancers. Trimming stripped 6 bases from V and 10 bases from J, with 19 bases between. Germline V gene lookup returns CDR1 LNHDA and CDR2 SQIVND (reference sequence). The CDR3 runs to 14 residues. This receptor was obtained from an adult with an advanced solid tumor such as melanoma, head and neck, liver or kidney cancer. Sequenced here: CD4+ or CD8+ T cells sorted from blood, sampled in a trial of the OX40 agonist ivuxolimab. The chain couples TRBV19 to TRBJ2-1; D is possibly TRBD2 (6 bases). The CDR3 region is CASSQAGFPREQFF. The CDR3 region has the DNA TGTGCCAGTAGCCAGGCGGGATTTCCGCGGGAGCAGTTCTTC.